The clone carrying this TCR beta chain was seen repeatedly, ten times or more. It was from unfractionated whole blood that total RNA was extracted. This entry belongs to a study of human T cells and chemical hapten exposure. TCRdb analysed the 5' RACE reads with MiXCR anew, one entry per CDR3 protein. The sample lists about 140,000 distinct CDR3 sequences, about 4.3% seen once, with over 1.1% in the top ten. The CDR3 loop spans 14 amino acids. With 4 bases removed from V and 0 bases from J, the gap between germline ends came to 9 bases. Germline CDR1 is SEHNR and CDR2 is FQNEAQ (reference sequence). The receptor was isolated from a female donor in good health. The chain carries TRBV7-9 and TRBJ1-1; D remains unclear. The CDR3 DNA sequence: TGTGCCAGCAGCTCTAGTGGGGTGAACACTGAAGCTTTCTTT. Translated, it gives CASSSSGVNTEAFF.